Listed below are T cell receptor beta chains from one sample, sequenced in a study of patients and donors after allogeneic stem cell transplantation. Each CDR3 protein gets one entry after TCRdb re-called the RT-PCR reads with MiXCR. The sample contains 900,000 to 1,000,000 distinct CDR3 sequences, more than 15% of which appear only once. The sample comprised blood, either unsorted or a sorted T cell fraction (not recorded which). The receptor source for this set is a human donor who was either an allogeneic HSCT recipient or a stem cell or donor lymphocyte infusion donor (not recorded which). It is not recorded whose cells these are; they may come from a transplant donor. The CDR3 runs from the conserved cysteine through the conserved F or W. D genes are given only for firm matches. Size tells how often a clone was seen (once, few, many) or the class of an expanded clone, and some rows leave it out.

CDR3aa: CASSHTPAGPSYSYEQYF
CDR3nt: TGCGCCAGCAGCCATACCCCAGCGGGACCTTCTTACTCCTACGAGCAGTACTTC
v_gene: TRBV4-1
abundance: many
j_gene: TRBJ2-7
d_gene: TRBD2

CDR3aa: CASSLLLPSGGAQETQYF
CDR3nt: TGTGCCAGCAGCTTGTTACTTCCCAGCGGGGGGGCTCAAGAGACCCAGTACTTC
v_gene: TRBV5-6
abundance: NA
j_gene: TRBJ2-5
d_gene: TRBD2

CDR3aa: CASSLGRTAKQETQYF
CDR3nt: TGTGCCAGCAGTTTAGGACGGACAGCTAAACAAGAGACCCAGTACTTC
v_gene: TRBV12-3/TRBV12-4
abundance: many
j_gene: TRBJ2-5
d_gene: NA

CDR3aa: CASSLGQGPNQPQHF
CDR3nt: TGTGCCAGCAGTTTAGGACAGGGTCCCAATCAGCCCCAGCATTTT
v_gene: TRBV12-3/TRBV12-4
abundance: many
j_gene: TRBJ1-5
d_gene: TRBD1

CDR3aa: CASKGQGVNTGELFF
CDR3nt: TGTGCCAGCAAGGGGCAGGGGGTGAATACCGGGGAGCTGTTTTTT
v_gene: TRBV7-2
abundance: few
j_gene: TRBJ2-2
d_gene: TRBD1

CDR3aa: CSALPDRGGDSPLHF
CDR3nt: TGCAGTGCCCTACCGGACAGGGGAGGGGATTCACCCCTCCACTTT
v_gene: TRBV20-1
abundance: few
j_gene: TRBJ1-6
d_gene: TRBD1

CDR3aa: CASGLAGGPNTQYF
CDR3nt: TGCGCCAGCGGCCTAGCGGGAGGGCCAAATACGCAGTATTTT
v_gene: TRBV5-1
abundance: NA
j_gene: TRBJ2-3
d_gene: TRBD2

CDR3aa: CASSLRGSPWGEQFF
CDR3nt: TGCGCCAGCAGCTTGCGAGGGTCCCCATGGGGTGAGCAGTTCTTC
v_gene: TRBV5-1
abundance: many
j_gene: TRBJ2-1
d_gene: NA

CDR3aa: CASSFRRGTEAFF
CDR3nt: TGTGCCAGCAGCTTCCGCCGGGGCACTGAAGCTTTCTTT
v_gene: TRBV7-2
abundance: many
j_gene: TRBJ1-1
d_gene: NA

CDR3aa: CATSRDGASGIQETQYF
CDR3nt: TGTGCCACCAGCAGAGATGGGGCTAGCGGGATCCAAGAGACCCAGTACTTC
v_gene: TRBV15
abundance: few
j_gene: TRBJ2-5
d_gene: TRBD2